This T cell receptor beta chain was profiled in a study of T cell responses to AZD1222 COVID-19 vaccine. Study outcomes and limitations: Increases in Spike-specific TCR breadth and depth were seen after two AZD1222 doses. Only six or seven AZD1222 recipients were seropositive at baseline. Donor demographics were predominantly white British with a female majority; clonal diversity may be underestimated.

Measured with immunoSEQ multiplex PCR; TCRdb has only the in-frame clones, and not every one. This sample carries about 59,000 clones, 75% to 90% of them seen once, and the ten largest clones take 6% to 7.5%. Details on this clone: The antigen remains unidentified.

The clonotype was recovered from an adult who received the AZD1222 COVID-19 vaccine. Material: peripheral blood, obtained 28 days after the second AZD1222 dose.

The CDR3 loop is CASSQRDSYEQYF. In nucleotides, the CDR3 is TGCGCCAGCAGCCAAAGAGACTCCTACGAGCAGTACTTC. V and J are TRBV4-1 and TRBJ2-7, with D unclear. The V gene lost 2 bases and the J gene lost 0 bases, with 5 bases spanning the gap. In germline, CDR1 is MGHRA, CDR2 YSYEKL. The CDR3 extends over 13 amino acids.